The 21 T cell receptor beta chains below come from one sample, sequenced in a study of CD8+CD57+ T cells in acquired aplastic anemia. Patients sequenced had flow cytometry evidence of CD8+CD57+ cell expansion. Genomic DNA provided the template from which TCR beta VDJ and CDR3 profiles were obtained. Using its own MiXCR run on the reads, TCRdb lists one record per CDR3 protein. The repertoire holds 150,000 or so distinct CDR3 sequences, with around half as singletons. What was sequenced was sorted CD4+, CD8+, or CD8+CD57+ T cells (not recorded which) from PBMCs. Receptors were obtained from a human donor with aplastic anemia.

V and J are TRBV5-4 and TRBJ2-7; 10 positions agree with TRBD1. In germline, CDR1 is SGHNT, CDR2 YYREEE (reference sequence). The V gene end was trimmed by 2 bases and the J gene end by 4 bases; junction bases not matched to a gene: 3. The CDR3 extends over 14 amino acids. Written as DNA, the CDR3 is TGTGCCAGCAGCTTCGACAGGGGGCCTTACGAGCAGTACTTC. Translated: CASSFDRGPYEQYF.

Points on this clonotype: An end of the junction does not agree with germline; a read error may underlie this. The chain carries TRBV10-3 and TRBJ2-5; D is uncertain. This CDR3 contains 11 residues. Looked up from germline, CDR1 is ENHRY and CDR2 is SYGVKD. CDR3 in amino acids: CAISEGEAQYF. The CDR3 bases are TGTGCCATCAGTGAGGGAGAGGCCCAGTACTTC.

This clonotype was counted at least ten times. The chain carries TRBV20-1 and TRBJ2-5, with D possibly TRBD1 on 6 matching bases. Germline loops: CDR1 DFQATT, CDR2 SNEGSKA (reference sequence). The CDR3 spans 15 residues. V lost 2 bases to trimming and J lost 5 bases, with 18 bases between them. CDR3 sequence reads: CSARPVTGTGETQYF. In DNA form, the CDR3 reads TGCAGTGCTAGACCCGTTACAGGGACCGGGGAGACCCAGTACTTC.

This clonotype was seen a handful of times. V usage is TRBV20-1 and J usage is TRBJ1-6, with 7 bases lining up with TRBD1. Trimming at V came to 3 bases and at J to 6 bases, leaving 5 bases not matched to a gene. Germline V gives CDR1 DFQATT, CDR2 SNEGSKA (reference sequence). This CDR3 has 14 residues. The CDR3 is CSASPGTANSPLHF. In DNA form, the CDR3 reads TGCAGTGCTAGTCCCGGGACAGCTAATTCACCCCTCCACTTT.

This clonotype occurred once. One end of the junction does not line up with germline, which may come from a read error. The V and J genes are TRBV9 and TRBJ2-5; 9 bases map to TRBD2. The CDR3 consists of 15 residues. Germline lookup yields CDR1 SGDLS and CDR2 YYNGEE. CDR3 nucleotides: TGTGCCAGCAGTGTAGCGGGAGTTCCGGGAGAGACCCAGTACTTC. It translates to CASSVAGVPGETQYF.

In regard to this clonotype: A much bigger clone sits one base away, suggesting this may be a read error. The chain carries TRBV27 and TRBJ2-7; 12 bases map to TRBD1. With V trimmed by 5 bases and J by 8 bases, 10 bases remained unmatched. Germline V gene lookup returns CDR1 MNHEY and CDR2 SMNVEV (reference sequence). This CDR3 region has 15 residues. The CDR3: CASSRAGTGGGKQYF. As DNA, the CDR3 is TGTGCCAGCAGTCGAGCCGGGACAGGGGGCGGCAAGCAGTACTTC.

This chain links TRBV2 with TRBJ1-2; D ambiguous. V shed 5 bases and J shed 6 bases, with 13 bases lying between them. Germline V gives CDR1 SNHLY, CDR2 FYNNEI. This CDR3 is 13 amino acids long. CDR3 in amino acids: CASSPSSTNGYTF. The CDR3 coding sequence is TGTGCCAGCAGTCCATCCTCGACGAATGGCTACACCTTC.

Worth noting for this clonotype: The conserved phenylalanine or tryptophan normally closing the CDR3 is absent here, so this likely arose from a read error. V and J are TRBV19 and TRBJ2-5; unclear D gene. The germline V gene encodes CDR1 LNHDA and CDR2 SQIVND (reference sequence). The CDR3 is made up of 13 amino acids. The V gene lost 10 bases and the J gene lost 1 base, with 13 bases spanning the gap. The CDR3 loop is CAKIRPRQETQYS. Written as DNA, the CDR3 is TGTGCCAAAATCAGGCCGCGCCAAGAGACCCAGTACTCC.

Points on this clonotype: The conserved final phenylalanine or tryptophan is absent from the CDR3, which likely points to a read error. The chain combines TRBV20-1 with TRBJ2-7, with a weak D call TRBD2 (6 bases). V dropped 1 base and J dropped 3 bases, with 16 bases sitting between them. The CDR3 runs to 15 residues. Germline CDR1 DFQATT, CDR2 SNEGSKA (reference sequence). CDR3: CSARGGAEGLYEQYS. CDR3 DNA sequence: TGCAGTGCTAGAGGAGGGGCGGAGGGTCTCTACGAGCAGTACTCC.

The gene calls are TRBV7-8 and TRBJ2-1, with TRBD2 matching 15 bases. The CDR3 consists of 16 residues. Germline values: CDR1 SGHVS, CDR2 FQNEAQ. Trimming cost V 7 bases and J 16 bases; bases outside gene matches: 17. The chain's CDR3 is CASNFSGLAGGQARFF. DNA of the CDR3: TGTGCCAGCAACTTTAGCGGACTAGCGGGGGGGCAAGCCCGATTCTTC.

This clonotype was seen many times. The chain carries TRBV4-2 and TRBJ1-2; possibly TRBD1 for D (6 bases). The germline CDR1 and CDR2 sequences are LGHNA and YNFKEQ. The V end lost 1 base, the J end lost 4 bases, and 7 bases lay between the germline ends. The CDR3 runs to 13 residues. CDR3 coding DNA: TGTGCCAGCAGCCAAGGGACAGCCTATGGCTACACCTTC. Translated: CASSQGTAYGYTF.

The chain is built from TRBV15 and TRBJ2-5; 9 bases align to TRBD2. The germline gives CDR1 LNHNV, CDR2 YYDKDF (reference sequence). V dropped 6 bases and J dropped 5; count of bases not matched to a gene: 10. The CDR3 totals 15 residues. The CDR3 sequence: CATRPERGAWETQYF. The CDR3 nucleotides are TGTGCCACCAGACCCGAGCGGGGGGCCTGGGAGACCCAGTACTTC.

This clonotype was seen at least ten times. The CDR3 DNA reads TGTGCCAGCAGCCCCACGGTGGGGGGATCCTCTGGCTACACCTTC. Its translation is CASSPTVGGSSGYTF. The chain uses TRBV11-3 and TRBJ1-2, with a possible D match to TRBD1 (5 bases). The CDR3 length is 15 residues. V gave up 5 bases and J gave up 7 bases, with 20 bases separating them. The germline V gene has CDR1 SGHNT and CDR2 YENEEA.

This clonotype was seen more than once but under ten times. This chain connects TRBV2 to TRBJ2-7; D gene uncertain. V gave up 0 bases and J gave up 7 bases, with 4 bases separating them. The CDR3 spans 11 residues. CDR1 is SNHLY, CDR2 FYNNEI, per germline. The CDR3 nucleotides are TGTGCCAGCAGTGAAGCCAGGGAGCAGTACTTC. Translation gives CASSEAREQYF.

In its sample, this clonotype was seen many times. This sequence joins TRBV2 and TRBJ1-2; D not resolved. The CDR3 spans 14 residues. The germline V gene encodes CDR1 SNHLY and CDR2 FYNNEI. V was pared by 7 bases and J by 4 bases, with 16 bases between. CDR3 DNA sequence: TGTGCCAGCACCGAGCGTGGGTCGTCCTATGGCTACACCTTC. Protein: CASTERGSSYGYTF.

This sequence joins TRBV10-3 and TRBJ2-3, with 12 bases lining up with TRBD2. This CDR3 spans 17 amino acids. V lost 2 bases to trimming and J lost 5 bases; unmatched junction nucleotides: 8. The germline CDR1 and CDR2 sequences are ENHRY and SYGVKD. Here the CDR3 reads CAISEGASGGAGDTQYF. The CDR3 bases are TGTGCCATCAGTGAGGGGGCTAGCGGGGGGGCTGGAGATACGCAGTATTTT.

The V and J genes are TRBV18 and TRBJ2-2; D possibly corresponds to TRBD1 (5 bases). With 6 bases removed from V and 2 bases from J, the gap between germline ends came to 19 bases. The V gene's germline CDR1 is KGHSH and CDR2 LQKENI. This CDR3 spans 17 amino acids. The CDR3 region has the DNA TGTGCCAGCTCCCCGCGAATTCGACAGACAAACACCGGGGAGCTGTTTTTT. Its protein product is CASSPRIRQTNTGELFF.

In this sample, this clonotype turned up a few times. Written as DNA, the CDR3 is TGTGCCAGCAGTACGGGACAGGGCTATTACGAGCAGTACTTC. This codes for CASSTGQGYYEQYF. The V call is TRBV2, the J call TRBJ2-7; TRBD1 matches at 9 bases. Germline CDR1 reads SNHLY; CDR2 reads FYNNEI. This CDR3 is built from 14 residues. The ends lost 5 bases at V and 4 bases at J; junction bases unmatched: 6.

V is TRBV19 and J is TRBJ2-5; no definite D call. CDR1 is LNHDA and CDR2 is SQIVND in the germline V gene (reference sequence). Deletions cut 4 bases from V and 2 bases from J, with 8 bases between. The CDR3 length is 13 residues. As DNA, the CDR3 is TGTGCCAGTAGTAGGGTCGGGCAAGAGACCCAGTACTTC. Protein: CASSRVGQETQYF.

CDR3 DNA: TGTGCCACCAGCAGAGATACTTTAGGGCAGCCTGACTCCTACGAGCAGTACTTC. Amino acids: CATSRDTLGQPDSYEQYF. The genes are TRBV15 and TRBJ2-7, with unresolved D. The V gene's germline CDR1 is LNHNV and CDR2 YYDKDF (reference sequence). This CDR3 comprises 18 residues. Trimming shortened V by 0 bases and J by 0 bases, and 18 bases separated the two germline ends.

The chain is built from TRBV7-2 and TRBJ1-6; weak D call: TRBD1 (5 bases). Germline CDR1 SGHTA, CDR2 FQGNSA. Trimming cost V 2 bases and J 16 bases, with 21 bases left between them. The CDR3 length is 15 residues. CDR3 sequence (DNA): TGTGCCAGCAGCTTATTGGGGGACCGTAATTTACCTCTCCACTTT. Translating it yields CASSLLGDRNLPLHF.